This entry features one T cell receptor beta chain sequence. Its antigen is not yet known. The sample holds no much larger clone one base away, and base qualities are not on file. At diagnosis, peripheral blood, uninvolved tumor-adjacent lung and tumor were collected and stored as a combination of fresh-frozen and FFPE material. Blood samples were analyzed as peripheral blood mononuclear cells for TCR repertoire profiling. This sample is part of a study of T cells in localized non-small cell lung cancer (dated by TCRdb to the early 2020s). In the study overall: Comparing tumors with uninvolved tumor-adjacent lungs, the study looked at the T cell repertoires of approximately 240 patients with early-stage NSCLC. The cohort comprised around 240 treatment-naïve NSCLC patients with resected, localized lung tumors. The mean age of the NSCLC patients was about 70 years, with approximately 130 men and 110 or so women. Broader findings and caveats from the paper: Uninvolved tumor-adjacent lung showed the highest T cell clonality, higher than tumor, which suggests more focused antigenic responses in the uninvolved tumor-adjacent lung. Because multi-region tumor sequencing was not performed, intratumor heterogeneity could not be ruled out. Higher T cell density in blood was associated with longer overall survival, whereas higher clonality in adjacent lung was associated with shorter survival. Since the design was exploratory, TCR variables were selected using unadjusted p-values with no false-discovery rate correction. Of the top 100 tumor clones, a median of 57 were detected in paired uninvolved adjacent lung; about 28 were also among that lung's top 100.

TCR beta CDR3 regions were sequenced from DNA using the immunoSEQ Assay. In the paper's pipeline: T cell density was computed as TCR beta template counts normalized to usable DNA estimated by amplifying housekeeping genes. Richness was estimated using the preseqR package, with extrapolation to 400,000 templates for PBMC samples and to 120,000 templates for tissue samples. Clonality was defined by subtracting Pielou's evenness from one. Tissue-enriched TCRs were identified by differential abundance testing using productive amino-acid clonotypes, minimum total count 5 and alpha 0.1. Repertoire overlap between compartments was quantified with the Jaccard Index and Morisita Overlap Index. GLIPH clustered TCR beta CDR3s with public tetramer-defined viral CDR3s; viral motifs required at least three viral sequences plus V-gene enrichment. Sourced from immuneACCESS, this table was stored by TCRdb with only in-frame sequences that have V and J called. A share of the clones is absent; for the studies checked, an unresolved V gene accounts for under half, and the remainder has no known explanation. The DNA gave D and trimming, while V, J and clone size come from that table. This sample lists fewer than 50,000 clones; approximately 80% were detected once. 7.8% of the sample is held by the ten biggest clonotypes.

Compared with germline, V lacks 3 bases and J lacks 3 bases; bases without a gene match: 7. The CDR3 runs 15 residues from the cysteine to the phenylalanine. CDR3 DNA only is kept here, 45 bases in frame from base 1. Sequences MNHNS (CDR1) and SASEGT (CDR2) are obtained from the germline V gene. The sequence derives from a man aged 40-75 years with stage II lung adenocarcinoma. This specimen consisted of PBMCs, obtained before any cancer treatment. The receptor chain draws on TRBV6-1 and TRBJ2-7, and TRBD1 matches 8 of the central bases. The CDR3 amino acid sequence is: CASSDEGQGGYEQYF. The sequenced DNA is TGTGCCAGCAGTGACGAAGGACAGGGTGGCTACGAGCAGTACTTC.